The 18 T cell receptor beta chains reported below all come from one sample, sequenced in a study of T cells in Graves' hyperthyroidism and ophthalmopathy. TCR beta CDR3 regions were amplified from RNA transcripts. Using the HTBI primer set, a first-round RT-PCR was run on the TCR CDR3. From the multiplex PCR reads, TCRdb called clonotypes with MiXCR, one entry per CDR3 protein. The data hold hundreds of thousands of distinct CDR3 sequences, with about a fifth observed a single time. Sequencing used blood. These TCRs come from a man aged 25 to 40 with Graves' ophthalmopathy.

This clonotype turned up a few times. The V gene is TRBV28, the J gene TRBJ1-6; no reliable D call. Germline V gives CDR1 MDHEN, CDR2 SYDVKM. Between the trimmed V and J ends, which lost 3 bases and 6 bases, there was a span of 9 bases. The CDR3 is 14 amino acids. CDR3 DNA: TGTGCCAGCAGTTTGACTGATCGTAATTCACCCCTCCACTTT. Protein: CASSLTDRNSPLHF.

The chain links TRBV12-3 or TRBV12-4 to TRBJ1-5; TRBD1 matches 10 bases. Losses at the gene ends were 0 bases for V and 5 bases for J; bases not matched to a gene: 10. The CDR3 spans 18 residues. The chain's CDR3 is CASSLAEYSDRGHQPQHF. Written as DNA, the CDR3 is TGTGCCAGCAGTTTAGCGGAGTATAGCGACAGGGGGCATCAGCCCCAGCATTTT.

Only a few counts were recorded for this clonotype. Mismatch with germline at one junction end may stem from a read error. The chain joins TRBV6-1 to TRBJ2-3; TRBD2 might be the D (6 bases). Per the germline V gene, CDR1 is MNHNS and CDR2 is SASEGT. The CDR3 covers 13 residues. CDR3 protein: CAGSREGTDTQYF. The CDR3 DNA reads as TGTGCCGGCAGCAGGGAGGGCACAGATACGCAGTATTTT.

This clonotype was counted at least ten times. The chain couples TRBV2 to TRBJ2-7; TRBD2 matches 14 bases. Germline-derived CDR1 and CDR2 are SNHLY and FYNNEI. Trimming took 9 bases from V and 2 from J; bases not matched to a gene: 9. The CDR3 spans 16 residues. DNA for the CDR3: TGTGCCAGTGAGGGACTAGCGGGAGCGGGGGCCTACGAGCAGTACTTC. This sequence encodes CASEGLAGAGAYEQYF. Full variable domain (rest looked up from reference TRBV2 and TRBJ2-7): EPEVTQTPSHQVTQMGQEVILRCVPISNHLYFYWYRQILGQKVEFLVSFYNNEISEKSEIFDDQFSVERPDGSNFTLKIRSTKLEDSAMYFCASEGLAGAGAYEQYFGPGTRLTVT.

This CDR3 is CASSYSTYSNTGELFF. The CDR3 DNA sequence: TGTGCCAGCAGTTACTCGACATATTCGAACACCGGGGAGCTGTTTTTT. The rearrangement joins TRBV6-2 or TRBV6-3 to TRBJ2-2; the D is unclear. Trimming stripped 0 bases from V and 0 bases from J, with 8 bases between. Germline V gives CDR1 MNHEY, CDR2 SVGEGT. This CDR3 has 16 amino acids.

This clonotype was counted between two and nine times. This chain connects TRBV5-1 to TRBJ2-7, with 9 bases fitting TRBD1. Trimming took 0 bases from V and 3 from J; bases not matched to a gene: 4. Germline V gives CDR1 SGHRS, CDR2 YFSETQ. This CDR3 is 15 amino acids long. The CDR3 nucleotides are TGCGCCAGCAGCTTGGAGGGGACAGGGATCTACGAGCAGTACTTC. Translation: CASSLEGTGIYEQYF.

This chain joins TRBV13 and TRBJ2-2, with a possible D match to TRBD1 (6 bases). With 4 bases removed from V and 2 bases from J, the gap between germline ends came to 17 bases. Germline V gene data show CDR1 as PRHDT and CDR2 as FYEKMQ (reference sequence). The length of the CDR3 is 17 residues. CDR3 residues: CASSSYDRNLNTGELFF. DNA for the CDR3: TGTGCCAGCAGCTCCTATGACAGGAACCTAAACACCGGGGAGCTGTTTTTT.

The CDR3 DNA reads as TGCGCCAGCAGTTCGTCCCTTCACCAAGAGACCCAGTACTTC. Translated: CASSSSLHQETQYF. The gene calls are TRBV5-1 and TRBJ2-5; D is unresolved. V lost 5 bases and J 0 bases, leaving 11 bases between the germline ends. The germline CDR1 and CDR2 sequences are SGHRS and YFSETQ. This CDR3 spans 14 amino acids.

This clonotype appeared a few times. The chain joins TRBV7-3 to TRBJ2-1; 11 bases align to TRBD2. Unmatched junction bases numbered 11, after V lost 5 bases and J lost 5 bases. CDR3 length: 17 amino acids. In germline, CDR1 is SGHTA, CDR2 FQGTGA. The DNA of the CDR3 is TGTGCCAGCAGCACACACGGGGGGACTAGCGGTAACAATGAGCAGTTCTTC. This codes for CASSTHGGTSGNNEQFF.

J is TRBJ2-1 and V is TRBV20-1, with 9 bases lining up with TRBD2. With V trimmed by 0 bases and J by 4 bases, 7 bases remained unmatched. Germline CDR1 is DFQATT and CDR2 is SNEGSKA (reference sequence). This CDR3 comprises 16 residues. The CDR3 nucleotides read TGCAGTGCTAGAGACCCTATAGCGGGAGCGTACAATGAGCAGTTCTTC. Its translation: CSARDPIAGAYNEQFF.

Details on this clonotype: In this CDR3 the conserved last residue, phenylalanine or tryptophan, is missing, so a read error is likely. The chain is built from TRBV18 and TRBJ1-1; 7 nucleotides line up with TRBD1. V gave up 3 bases and J gave up 6 bases; unmatched junction bases: 7. This CDR3 comprises 14 residues. The germline CDR1 and CDR2 sequences are KGHSH and LQKENI. Here the CDR3 reads CASSPRGINSEAFL. DNA of the CDR3: TGTGCCAGCTCACCCAGGGGGATTAACTCTGAAGCTTTCCTT.

This clonotype occurred many times. The gene calls are TRBV2 and TRBJ2-1; TRBD2 is a possible D gene (5 bases). V lost 4 bases, J lost 8 bases, and 9 bases lay in between. The CDR3 is made up of 12 amino acids. The V gene's germline CDR1 is SNHLY and CDR2 FYNNEI. CDR3 sequence reads: CASSGGKDEQFF. DNA of the CDR3: TGTGCCAGCAGTGGAGGGAAGGATGAGCAGTTCTTC.

This chain joins TRBV30 and TRBJ2-3; D unclear. Germline values: CDR1 GTSNPN, CDR2 SVGIG (reference sequence). The CDR3 runs to 14 residues. Trimming left V 2 bases short and J 6 bases short, with 15 bases between. CDR3 sequence reads: CAWSQVSFADTQYF. In DNA, the CDR3 is TGTGCCTGGAGTCAAGTATCCTTCGCGGATACGCAGTATTTT.

This clonotype was observed a handful of times. The rearrangement uses TRBV20-1 and TRBJ1-1, with D possibly matching TRBD1 (5 bases). CDR1 is DFQATT, CDR2 SNEGSKA, per germline (reference sequence). Trimming cost V 4 bases and J 1 base, with 10 bases left between them. The CDR3 length is 13 residues. In DNA form, the CDR3 reads TGCAGTGCTACTGGGGGGAAGAACACTGAAGCTTTCTTT. This sequence encodes CSATGGKNTEAFF.

V gene TRBV2 combines with J gene TRBJ2-7; perhaps TRBD2 as D (5 bases). The germline CDR1 and CDR2 sequences are SNHLY and FYNNEI. V was shortened by 8 bases and J by 6 bases, with 14 bases between the two germline ends. This CDR3 is 12 amino acids long. DNA of the CDR3: TGTGCCAGCTGCCCTCACGGAGGCGAGCAGTACTTC. Translating gives CASCPHGGEQYF.

This clonotype was recorded at least ten times. This chain's CDR3 is CASRRGGNVEAFF. CDR3 nucleotide sequence: TGTGCCAGCAGAAGAGGGGGTAATGTTGAAGCTTTCTTT. The chain couples TRBV6-1 to TRBJ1-1; the D gene is possibly TRBD1 (6 bases). Trimming pared 6 bases from V and 7 bases from J, leaving 15 bases between. This CDR3 has 13 amino acids. Germline CDR1 is MNHNS and CDR2 is SASEGT.

This clonotype has at least ten counts. J is TRBJ2-7 and V is TRBV28; 9 bases map to TRBD1. Germline V gene data show CDR1 as MDHEN and CDR2 as SYDVKM. CDR3 size: 14 residues. V lost 6 bases and J lost 4; bases outside the gene matches: 7. The DNA for the CDR3 is TGTGCCAGCAGCAGGACAGGGGATCTGTACGAGCAGTACTTC. As protein: CASSRTGDLYEQYF.

This clonotype was counted only a few times. J is TRBJ2-2 and V is TRBV2, with 9 bases that match TRBD1. Trimming took 11 bases from V and 3 from J; bases not matched to a gene: 13. Per germline, CDR1 SNHLY and CDR2 FYNNEI. The CDR3 totals 16 residues. The CDR3 is CAWTPRQGVYTGELFF. CDR3 in DNA: TGTGCCTGGACGCCTCGACAGGGGGTTTACACCGGGGAGCTGTTTTTT.